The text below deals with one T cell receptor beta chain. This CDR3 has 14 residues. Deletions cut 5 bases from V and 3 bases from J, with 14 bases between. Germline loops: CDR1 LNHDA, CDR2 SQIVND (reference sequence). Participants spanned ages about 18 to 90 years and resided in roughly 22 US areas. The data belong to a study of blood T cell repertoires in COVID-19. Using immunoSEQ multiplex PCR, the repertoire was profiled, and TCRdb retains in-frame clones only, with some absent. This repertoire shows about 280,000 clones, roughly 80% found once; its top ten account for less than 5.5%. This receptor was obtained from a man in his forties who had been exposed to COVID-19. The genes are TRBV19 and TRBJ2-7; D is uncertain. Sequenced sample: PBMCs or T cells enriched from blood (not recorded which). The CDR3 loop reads CASSAVATLYEQYF. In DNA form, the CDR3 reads TGTGCCAGTAGTGCCGTAGCCACTCTCTACGAGCAGTACTTC.